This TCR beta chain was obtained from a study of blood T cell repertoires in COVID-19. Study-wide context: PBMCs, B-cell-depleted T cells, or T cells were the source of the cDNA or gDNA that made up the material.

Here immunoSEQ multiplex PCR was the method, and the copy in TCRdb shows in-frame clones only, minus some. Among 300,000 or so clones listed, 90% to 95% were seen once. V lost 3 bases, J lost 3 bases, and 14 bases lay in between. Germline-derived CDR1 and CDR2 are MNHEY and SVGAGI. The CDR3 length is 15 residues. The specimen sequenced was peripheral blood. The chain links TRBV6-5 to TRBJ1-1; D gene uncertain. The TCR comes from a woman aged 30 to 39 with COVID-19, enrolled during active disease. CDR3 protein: CASSYYVGVYTEAFF. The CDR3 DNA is TGTGCCAGCAGTTATTACGTCGGGGTGTACACTGAAGCTTTCTTT.